These 27 T cell receptor beta chains were sequenced from one sample in a study of blood T cell repertoires in COVID-19. Using immunoSEQ multiplex PCR, the repertoire was profiled, and TCRdb retains in-frame clones only, with some absent. The table lists roughly 450,000 clones, about nine tenths of them singletons. Sequencing input: PBMCs or T cells enriched from blood (not recorded which). These receptors came from a man in his late teens or twenties who had recovered from COVID-19.

About this clone: This specimen includes other DNA sequences encoding the same CDR3. The rearrangement uses TRBV6-5 and TRBJ1-2; 9 nucleotides agree with TRBD1. The CDR3 runs 13 residues. Trimming took 6 bases from V and 3 from J; bases not matched to a gene: 2. The germline V gene encodes CDR1 MNHEY and CDR2 SVGAGI. CDR3 region: CASRRTGDYGYTF. The CDR3 DNA follows: TGTGCCAGCAGACGGACAGGGGACTATGGCTACACCTTC.

This clone was seen once. This chain uses TRBV24-1 with TRBJ2-3; TRBD1 is a possible D gene (6 bases). Germline V CDR1 and CDR2: KGHDR, SFDVKD. The CDR3 has 15 amino acids. Between the trimmed V and J ends, which lost 2 bases and 0 bases, there was a span of 8 bases. CDR3 residues: CATSDYRGSTDTQYF. DNA of the CDR3: TGTGCCACCAGTGATTATAGGGGGAGCACAGATACGCAGTATTTT.

CDR3 protein: CASSQGWTSGRRNEQFF. Here the CDR3 DNA reads TGTGCCAGCAGCCAAGGGTGGACTAGCGGGAGGAGGAATGAGCAGTTCTTC. The V and J genes are TRBV4-2 and TRBJ2-1, with 14 bases that match TRBD2. Germline V gene lookup returns CDR1 LGHNA and CDR2 YNFKEQ. The CDR3 totals 17 residues. The J segment lost 7 bases and the V segment lost 1 base, leaving 6 bases of the junction unmatched.

This chain connects TRBV5-4 to TRBJ2-7; D not resolved. Germline assignment: CDR1 SGHNT and CDR2 YYREEE (reference sequence). V was cut by 4 bases and J by 0 bases, with 14 bases left in between. The CDR3 consists of 15 residues. CDR3 DNA: TGTGCCAGCAGCCTGCAAGAGAAAAGCTCCTACGAGCAGTACTTC. It encodes CASSLQEKSSYEQYF.

The V and J genes are TRBV6-5 and TRBJ1-3; a weak D match, TRBD1 (6 bases). Germline CDR1 reads MNHEY; CDR2 reads SVGAGI. This CDR3 contains 15 residues. V was shortened by 6 bases and J by 1 base, with 13 bases between the two germline ends. The CDR3: CASSRPGASGNTIYF. The CDR3 DNA reads TGTGCCAGCAGCCGCCCAGGGGCATCTGGAAACACCATATATTTT.

A note on this clone: Relative to the germline gene, one junction end is altered; a read error may explain this. The J gene is TRBJ2-7, the V gene TRBV19; the D gene is possibly TRBD1 (5 bases). Germline CDR1 is LNHDA and CDR2 is SQIVND (reference sequence). The CDR3 has 13 residues. The CDR3 sequence is CYRGEQSCYEQYF. The CDR3 bases are TGCTATAGGGGTGAGCAGTCATGCTACGAGCAGTACTTC.

V gene TRBV28 combines with J gene TRBJ1-5; D unresolved. This CDR3 is built from 12 residues. The V and J ends lost 5 bases and 7 bases respectively, with 9 bases between them. Germline assignment: CDR1 MDHEN and CDR2 SYDVKM. The CDR3, as DNA: TGTGCCAGCAGTATTTTAGCCCAGCCCCAGCATTTT. This encodes CASSILAQPQHF.

J is TRBJ2-7 and V is TRBV27; weak D call: TRBD2 (5 bases). The CDR3 covers 12 residues. The germline V gene encodes CDR1 MNHEY and CDR2 SMNVEV (reference sequence). V was cut by 6 bases and J by 3 bases, with 9 bases left in between. The CDR3 sequence: CASSGSVYEQYF. CDR3 sequence (DNA): TGTGCCAGCAGCGGTAGCGTCTACGAGCAGTACTTC.

The chain employs TRBV28 and TRBJ1-2; D gene unclear. CDR1 is MDHEN and CDR2 is SYDVKM in the germline V gene. The CDR3 has 14 residues. Trimming shortened V by 1 base and J by 5 bases, and 11 bases separated the two germline ends. CDR3 DNA: TGTGCCAGCAGTTTATCGGGATACACTTATGGCTACACCTTC. It encodes CASSLSGYTYGYTF.

V is TRBV19 and J is TRBJ2-2; D perhaps matches TRBD2 (6 bases). Germline CDR1 is LNHDA and CDR2 is SQIVND (reference sequence). V lost 5 bases and J lost 3, with 13 bases in between. The length of the CDR3 is 15 residues. The CDR3 DNA sequence: TGTGCCAGTAGTTTGGGACTCTTCTACACCGGGGAGCTGTTTTTT. Residues: CASSLGLFYTGELFF.

The gene calls are TRBV6-2 or TRBV6-3 and TRBJ2-7, with TRBD2 identical over 8 bases. The J segment lost 2 bases and the V segment lost 4 bases, leaving 13 bases of the junction unmatched. The CDR3 is 17 residues long. CDR1 and CDR2 (germline): MNHEY, SVGEGT. The CDR3 reads CASSSPRVLAGAYEQYF. The CDR3 DNA reads TGTGCCAGCAGTTCCCCTCGGGTCCTAGCGGGTGCCTACGAGCAGTACTTC.

The gene calls are TRBV28 and TRBJ1-1; D gene unclear. Germline assignment: CDR1 MDHEN and CDR2 SYDVKM. The V end lost 1 base, the J end lost 11 bases, and 11 bases lay between the germline ends. The CDR3 is 12 residues long. This CDR3 is CASSLFGSGAFF. The DNA for the CDR3 is TGTGCCAGCAGTTTATTTGGATCGGGTGCTTTCTTT.

This clone came up once. The chain links TRBV29-1 to TRBJ2-2, with D perhaps matching TRBD2 (5 bases). From germline, CDR1 is SQVTM and CDR2 ANQGSEA. This CDR3 contains 15 residues. V was cut by 5 bases and J by 0 bases, with 13 bases left in between. The CDR3 loop reads CSVMEASPNTGELFF. CDR3 bases: TGCAGCGTTATGGAGGCATCTCCGAACACCGGGGAGCTGTTTTTT.

This clone was found once. Distinct nucleotide sequences in the sample also encode this CDR3. The rearrangement uses TRBV7-9 and TRBJ1-2, with D perhaps matching TRBD1 (6 bases). This CDR3 comprises 12 residues. Trimming stripped 5 bases from V and 8 bases from J, with 12 bases between. The germline V gene encodes CDR1 SEHNR and CDR2 FQNEAQ (reference sequence). CDR3 DNA sequence: TGTGCCAGCAGCCTTTCAGGGGAAGGCTACACCTTC. Translation gives CASSLSGEGYTF.

The rearrangement joins TRBV4-1 to TRBJ2-1; the match to TRBD2 covers 7 bases. Per the germline V gene, CDR1 is MGHRA and CDR2 is YSYEKL. J lost 10 bases, V lost 2 bases, and 8 bases had no gene match. CDR3 length: 14 amino acids. The DNA of the CDR3 is TGCGCCAGCAGCCAACTAGCGGACCTACGGGAGCAGTTCTTC. Its translation is CASSQLADLREQFF.

The CDR3 DNA sequence: TGTGCCATCGGATTGACAGTGAACACTGAAGCTTTCTTT. Translating it yields CAIGLTVNTEAFF. The chain combines TRBV10-3 with TRBJ1-1; possible D gene TRBD1, 5 bases. The CDR3 contains 13 residues. Germline lookup yields CDR1 ENHRY and CDR2 SYGVKD. V lost 8 bases and J 0 bases, leaving 10 bases between the germline ends.

The V and J genes are TRBV5-1 and TRBJ1-2, with D possibly matching TRBD1 (6 bases). V dropped 4 bases and J dropped 2 bases, with 15 bases sitting between them. The CDR3 contains 15 residues. Germline V gene lookup returns CDR1 SGHRS and CDR2 YFSETQ. The CDR3: CASSPEDSPNYGYTF. The CDR3 DNA reads as TGCGCCAGCAGCCCGGAGGACAGCCCGAACTATGGCTACACCTTC.

About this clone itself: This CDR3 is also generated by other DNA sequences in the sample. The V and J genes are TRBV12-3 or TRBV12-4 and TRBJ1-1; D not certain. The CDR3 is 13 amino acids. The V gene lost 1 base and the J gene lost 4 bases, with 7 bases spanning the gap. CDR3 sequence (DNA): TGTGCCAGCAGTTTAGGGGAGGGCACTGAAGCTTTCTTT. Its translation: CASSLGEGTEAFF.

The chain couples TRBV18 to TRBJ2-7; 10 bases are a match to TRBD2. The junction had 10 bases not matched to a gene; V was cut back by 0 bases and J by 5 bases. The CDR3 sequence is 17 residues long. The germline CDR1 and CDR2 sequences are KGHSH and LQKENI. CDR3 residues: CASSPPGGGLAGDEQYF. The DNA of the CDR3 is TGTGCCAGCTCACCACCGGGTGGGGGGCTAGCGGGAGACGAGCAGTACTTC.

V and J are TRBV7-9 and TRBJ1-4; a possible D gene is TRBD1 (6 bases). Germline CDR1 and CDR2: SEHNR and FQNEAQ (reference sequence). The CDR3 has 14 amino acids. V lost 5 bases and J 4 bases, leaving 11 bases between the germline ends. CDR3 sequence: CASSRGGNNEKLFF. CDR3 nucleotides: TGTGCCAGCAGCAGGGGGGGCAATAATGAAAAACTGTTTTTT.

V and J are TRBV14 and TRBJ2-5, with D unclear. Looked up from germline, CDR1 is SGHDN and CDR2 is FVKESK. The CDR3 loop spans 14 amino acids. V lost 4 bases and J lost 7, with 16 bases in between. The CDR3 DNA is TGTGCCAGCAGCCCCCCGGCGACTCCGTGGACCCAGTACTTC. The encoded protein is CASSPPATPWTQYF.

The chain carries TRBV3-1 (or the pseudogene TRBV3-2) and TRBJ1-1, with 7 nucleotides matching TRBD1. The CDR3 has 16 amino acids. Germline assignment: CDR1 LGHDT and CDR2 YNNKEL (reference sequence). Trimming removed 0 bases from V and 5 bases from J; junction bases left unmatched: 9. This CDR3 reads CASSQDGGRGWTEAFF. The CDR3 DNA follows: TGTGCCAGCAGCCAAGATGGGGGCAGGGGGTGGACTGAAGCTTTCTTT.

The chain combines TRBV2 with TRBJ2-3; D unresolved. Trimming stripped 5 bases from V and 8 bases from J, with 11 bases between. CDR1 and CDR2 from the germline V gene are SNHLY and FYNNEI. The CDR3 length is 12 residues. The DNA for the CDR3 is TGTGCCAGCAGTTCCACGGTTAGTACGCAGTATTTT. Translating it yields CASSSTVSTQYF.

This chain links TRBV7-9 with TRBJ2-3; 7 nucleotides line up with TRBD1. CDR1 is SEHNR, CDR2 FQNEAQ, per germline (reference sequence). Trimming took 5 bases from V and 0 from J; bases not matched to a gene: 8. This CDR3 comprises 16 residues. The CDR3 coding sequence is TGTGCCAGCAGCGCCCGACAGGGATCTAGCACAGATACGCAGTATTTT. It encodes CASSARQGSSTDTQYF.

The chain joins TRBV10-2 to TRBJ2-7; D gene uncertain. From germline, CDR1 is WSHSY and CDR2 SAAADI. Trimming removed 2 bases from V and 3 bases from J, with 8 bases in between. The CDR3 runs 13 residues. In DNA form, the CDR3 reads TGCGCCAGCAGTGAGCTCAGAAGCTACGAGCAGTACTTC. This encodes CASSELRSYEQYF.

V and J are TRBV24-1 and TRBJ2-4, with D hard to call. Germline CDR1 is KGHDR and CDR2 is SFDVKD. Trimming took off 6 bases at V and 0 bases at J, with 11 bases between the two ends. This CDR3 comprises 15 residues. The DNA for the CDR3 is TGTGCCACCAGTTACCATATACTAGCCAAAAACATTCAGTACTTC. Its translation: CATSYHILAKNIQYF.

The chain couples TRBV3-1 (or the pseudogene TRBV3-2) to TRBJ2-1, with 7 bases matching TRBD2. There are 17 residues in the CDR3. In germline, CDR1 is LGHDT, CDR2 YNNKEL (reference sequence). The V segment lost 4 bases and the J segment 2 bases; nucleotides outside the gene matches: 11. For the CDR3, the DNA is TGTGCCAGCAGCCCCTTAGCGGGCCCTACGCCCTACAATGAGCAGTTCTTC. The encoded protein is CASSPLAGPTPYNEQFF.